Following are 24 T cell receptor beta chains from one sample sequenced in a study of CD8+ T cells in alopecia areata. Once RNA had been extracted, it was reverse transcribed into cDNA to act as the sequencing template. Method: immunoSEQ multiplex PCR; TCRdb's copy keeps in-frame clones and lacks some. The sample yields around 82,000 clones, roughly 51% seen once. Sequences were obtained from NKG2D-high CD8+ T cells sorted from blood. The receptors here all came from a human donor with alopecia areata.

This chain joins TRBV7-2 and TRBJ2-2; D is undetermined. This CDR3 has 12 residues. Germline loops: CDR1 SGHTA, CDR2 FQGNSA. V shed 11 bases and J shed 0 bases, with 7 bases lying between them. The CDR3, as DNA: TGTGCCCAGACCGCGAACACCGGGGAGCTGTTTTTT. Translated, it gives CAQTANTGELFF.

The V gene is TRBV2, the J gene TRBJ2-7; D is unclear. The CDR3 is 12 amino acids. Trimming pared 4 bases from V and 3 bases from J, leaving 7 bases between. In germline, CDR1 is SNHLY, CDR2 FYNNEI. CDR3 sequence reads: CASSGGFYEQYF. The CDR3 coding sequence is TGTGCCAGCAGTGGGGGTTTCTACGAGCAGTACTTC.

V is TRBV27 and J is TRBJ2-1; a weak D match, TRBD2 (6 bases). V lost 5 bases and J 7 bases, leaving 18 bases between the germline ends. CDR3 length: 15 residues. Germline CDR1 reads MNHEY; CDR2 reads SMNVEV (reference sequence). CDR3 sequence reads: CASSRPGTEGNEQFF. CDR3 nucleotides: TGTGCCAGCAGTCGTCCCGGGACGGAGGGGAATGAGCAGTTCTTC.

A few counts support this clone. This chain joins TRBV2 and TRBJ2-7, with 7 bases that match TRBD1. Germline V CDR1 and CDR2: SNHLY, FYNNEI. CDR3 length: 13 amino acids. V lost 5 bases to trimming and J lost 2 bases; unmatched junction nucleotides: 3. The CDR3 DNA reads as TGTGCCAGCAGTCACAGGGGAACCTACGAGCAGTACTTC. It specifies CASSHRGTYEQYF.

This clone occurred a few times. This chain uses TRBV10-2 with TRBJ2-7; TRBD1 matches at 11 bases. V was clipped by 2 bases and J by 4 bases; unmatched bases: 4. The CDR3 totals 15 residues. The germline V gene has CDR1 WSHSY and CDR2 SAAADI. CDR3 nucleotide sequence: TGCGCCAGCAGTGAGCCGGGACAGGGGGTTTACGAGCAGTACTTC. It encodes CASSEPGQGVYEQYF.

A note on this clone: Germline is not matched at one junction end, which may reflect a read error. The chain uses TRBV29-1 and TRBJ2-1; D is unresolved. CDR1 and CDR2 from the germline V gene are SQVTM and ANQGSEA. This CDR3 contains 14 residues. CDR3 sequence: CSGEGMSSYNEQFF. Here the CDR3 DNA reads TGCAGCGGTGAAGGAATGAGCTCCTACAATGAGCAGTTCTTC.

This chain joins TRBV27 and TRBJ2-7; no clear D. CDR3 length equals 14 residues. V lost 6 bases, J lost 3 bases, and 15 bases lay in between. Germline loops: CDR1 MNHEY, CDR2 SMNVEV (reference sequence). CDR3 protein: CASSLRPPNYEQYF. CDR3 sequence (DNA): TGTGCCAGCAGCTTACGACCACCTAACTACGAGCAGTACTTC.

The V and J genes are TRBV29-1 and TRBJ2-7; 8 bases are a match to TRBD2. There are 13 residues in the CDR3. Germline V CDR1 and CDR2: SQVTM, ANQGSEA. V lost 8 bases and J lost 3; bases outside the gene matches: 9. DNA of the CDR3: TGCAGCATCCTCCGGGAGGGACTCTACGAGCAGTACTTC. Amino acids: CSILREGLYEQYF.

The genes are TRBV28 and TRBJ2-1; D unresolved. CDR3 length: 11 residues. CDR1 and CDR2 from the germline V gene are MDHEN and SYDVKM. Trimming cost V 6 bases and J 7 bases, with 7 bases left between them. The chain's CDR3 is CASSPLNEQFF. CDR3 nucleotide sequence: TGTGCCAGCAGCCCCCTTAATGAGCAGTTCTTC.

This chain links TRBV5-6 with TRBJ2-3; no clear D. The V gene's germline CDR1 is SGHDT and CDR2 YYEEEE. CDR3 length: 14 residues. V gave up 0 bases and J gave up 3 bases, with 8 bases separating them. The CDR3 loop reads CASSLGSGTDTQYF. CDR3 in DNA: TGTGCCAGCAGCTTGGGTTCTGGGACAGATACGCAGTATTTT.

The V and J genes are TRBV27 and TRBJ2-7, with a possible D match to TRBD1 (5 bases). The CDR3 consists of 14 residues. With 7 bases removed from V and 2 bases from J, the gap between germline ends came to 15 bases. Germline CDR1 is MNHEY and CDR2 is SMNVEV (reference sequence). DNA for the CDR3: TGTGCCAGCATGTCCGGAACAGGCACCTACGAGCAGTACTTC. Protein product: CASMSGTGTYEQYF.

This chain uses TRBV7-8 with TRBJ2-5; TRBD1 aligns across 8 bases. The CDR3 is made up of 15 amino acids. V lost 5 bases to trimming and J lost 5 bases; unmatched junction nucleotides: 10. Germline V gives CDR1 SGHVS, CDR2 FQNEAQ. CDR3 DNA sequence: TGTGCCAGCAGCCCAATGGACAGGGACGGTGAGACCCAGTACTTC. Its protein is CASSPMDRDGETQYF.

The chain joins TRBV28 to TRBJ2-2; D is ambiguous. V shed 7 bases and J shed 2 bases, with 5 bases lying between them. Germline V CDR1 and CDR2: MDHEN, SYDVKM. The CDR3 covers 12 residues. The DNA for the CDR3 is TGTGCCAGCATCAAAAACACCGGGGAGCTGTTTTTT. Its translation: CASIKNTGELFF.

Regarding this clone: One end of the junction does not line up with germline, which may come from a read error. Other nucleotide sequences in the sample specify the same CDR3. The rearrangement uses TRBV29-1 and TRBJ1-1; tentative D call: TRBD1 (5 bases). From germline, CDR1 is SQVTM and CDR2 ANQGSEA. The CDR3 has 11 amino acids. The CDR3 sequence: CSVEQGTEAFF. The CDR3 DNA sequence: TGCAGCGTTGAACAGGGCACTGAAGCCTTCTTT.

This clone was counted between two and nine times. The gene calls are TRBV28 and TRBJ2-7; D uncertain. This CDR3 region has 12 residues. Trimming stripped 4 bases from V and 9 bases from J, with 13 bases between. The V gene's germline CDR1 is MDHEN and CDR2 SYDVKM. The DNA for the CDR3 is TGTGCCAGCAGTTATATCGGGTCTGGGCAGTACTTC. This translates into CASSYIGSGQYF.

V is TRBV7-2 and J is TRBJ2-5; D not resolved. Germline-derived CDR1 and CDR2 are SGHTA and FQGNSA. The CDR3 spans 13 residues. V was pared by 5 bases and J by 4 bases, with 11 bases between. The CDR3 reads CASSPELLETQYF. The CDR3 DNA is TGTGCCAGCAGCCCCGAACTGTTAGAGACCCAGTACTTC.

The chain employs TRBV5-1 and TRBJ2-2, with D perhaps matching TRBD1 (6 bases). Trimming shortened V by 4 bases and J by 6 bases, and 13 bases separated the two germline ends. Germline-derived CDR1 and CDR2 are SGHRS and YFSETQ. The CDR3 extends over 14 amino acids. The CDR3 here is CASSPYTGSGELFF. CDR3 nucleotides: TGCGCCAGCAGCCCGTACACAGGGTCCGGGGAGCTGTTTTTT.

This chain uses TRBV4-3 with TRBJ1-4, with 7 positions matching TRBD1. The CDR3 extends over 15 amino acids. The V gene end was trimmed by 4 bases and the J gene end by 8 bases; junction bases not matched to a gene: 10. CDR1 is LGHNA and CDR2 is YSLEER in the germline V gene. CDR3: CASSPAIGTEEKLFF. Here the CDR3 DNA reads TGCGCCAGCAGCCCAGCCATTGGGACAGAAGAAAAACTGTTTTTT.

This clone was observed a handful of times. The CDR3 DNA sequence: TGTGCCAGCAGTTGGGGTGAGGGGAACACTGAAGCTTTCTTT. Translated, it gives CASSWGEGNTEAFF. The chain uses TRBV27 and TRBJ1-1; no definite D call. Germline V CDR1 and CDR2: MNHEY, SMNVEV (reference sequence). This CDR3 has 14 residues. V was cut by 4 bases and J by 1 base, with 10 bases left in between.

The chain carries TRBV2 and TRBJ2-7; TRBD1 might be the D (6 bases). Germline V gene lookup returns CDR1 SNHLY and CDR2 FYNNEI. This CDR3 spans 16 amino acids. Trimming pared 4 bases from V and 0 bases from J, leaving 16 bases between. Written as DNA, the CDR3 is TGTGCCAGCAGTGTTGGGCTCGACAGGAGCTCCTACGAGCAGTACTTC. Translation gives CASSVGLDRSSYEQYF.

The chain carries TRBV11-2 and TRBJ2-5, with TRBD1 matching 10 bases. Germline V gives CDR1 SGHAT, CDR2 FQNNGV. The CDR3 runs 15 residues. The V and J ends lost 5 bases and 4 bases, in that order; junction bases with no gene match: 7. The CDR3 DNA follows: TGTGCCAGCAGCCAGACAGGGGGCAGTGGAGAGACCCAGTACTTC. This encodes CASSQTGGSGETQYF.

This clone was picked up a small number of times. The chain is built from TRBV29-1 and TRBJ2-3; TRBD2 matches 7 bases. Germline V CDR1 and CDR2: SQVTM, ANQGSEA. The CDR3 has 15 residues. With 3 bases clipped from V and 4 bases from J, the junction kept 10 bases outside the gene matches. The CDR3 reads CSVEKGSSGADTQYF. In nucleotides, the CDR3 is TGCAGCGTTGAGAAAGGGTCTAGCGGAGCAGATACGCAGTATTTT.

This clone was detected a few times. The rearrangement uses TRBV4-3 and TRBJ2-1; a possible D gene is TRBD2 (6 bases). V lost 3 bases, J lost 2 bases, and 14 bases lay in between. This CDR3 is 16 amino acids long. Looked up from germline, CDR1 is LGHNA and CDR2 is YSLEER. The CDR3 region has the DNA TGCGCCAGCAGCCAGTTTTTAGCGGCTACCTACAATGAGCAGTTCTTC. Encoded protein: CASSQFLAATYNEQFF.

This clone turned up a few times. The chain is built from TRBV7-9 and TRBJ2-7; tentatively, D is TRBD1 (5 bases). CDR3 length: 13 amino acids. Germline CDR1 reads SEHNR; CDR2 reads FQNEAQ (reference sequence). The V and J ends lost 5 bases and 7 bases respectively, with 15 bases between them. The CDR3 region is CASSRPQGWEQYF. DNA for the CDR3: TGTGCCAGCAGCCGGCCCCAGGGATGGGAGCAGTACTTC.